Sequencing of this TCR beta chain was carried out in a study of cytomegalovirus exposure and HLA in healthy donors (dated by TCRdb to 2015 to 2018). A note on the overall study: An earlier analysis of some 600 of the donors reported approximately 280 Gb of sequence data and around 120 million unique TCR beta sequences obtained from about 200 million T cells. A later analysis re-analyzed previously published TCR beta repertoires from approximately 670 donors and added high-resolution HLA genotyping to study TCR occurrence patterns. The study was designed to test whether signatures of past pathogen exposure could be identified by cataloging public T cell receptors. Genome-wide SNP genotypes for about 65% of the roughly 700 donors were used in a later genetic analysis, which treated that subset as a discovery cohort. Of the 300 to 500 genotyped donors, approximately 80% were placed in the genetic ancestry cluster associated with self-reported Caucasian donors. Every repertoire in the discovery cohort had been generated on one and the same sequencing platform. To predict cytomegalovirus infection status, the study brought together high-throughput TCR immunosequencing, statistical association of individual TCRs with disease status, and machine learning. Roughly 320 gigabases of sequencing data and 70 million to 95 million unique TCR sequences made up an early release that covered approximately 700 HLA-typed donors. Typing coverage varied by locus: about 629-640 donors for A, B, C, DRB1 and DQB1; some 520 for DQA1; approximately 570 for DPA1; about 450 for DPB1. Donor age, sex, ethnicity and CMV serostatus were collected together with the repertoire data. An earlier analysis of about 620 of the donors applied high-throughput TCR beta sequencing to assess whether each TCR beta V gene segment acted as functional or pseudogenic. In the later analysis, no new phenotypic data were used to find candidate immune exposures; instead, reliance was placed on TCR beta sequences and their occurrence across donors. The T cell repertoires of roughly 660 subjects were profiled by immunosequencing and related to cytomegalovirus serostatus. Class I and class II HLA loci were covered by the typing at four-digit resolution. Among some 400 genotyped donors of the cohort, an average of around 220,000 unique TCR beta nucleotide sequences was sequenced per donor, of which about 19% were non-productive. Because of strong linkage in the cohort, roughly five DR-DQ haplotypes were treated as single units for association and clustering. Along with the approximately 700-subject first cohort, a separate validation cohort of 120 different subjects was used. Overall results and qualifications from the work: The classifier was reported to diagnose cytomegalovirus status with high specificity and sensitivity in both the original cohort and the validation cohort. A later genetic analysis reported fewer N-insertions in productive TCRs among donors in an Asian-associated ancestry cluster than the approximately 670-donor mean. A total of 150 to 200 TCR beta chains were listed by the study as associated with cytomegalovirus. This cohort had only TCR beta chains sequenced, and the lack of alpha or paired-chain data limited which features could be detected. According to the authors, the approach could potentially be generalized to other disease states and immunological phenotypes. In a later analysis, the rate of TCR association differed among HLA loci, with DRB1 alleles having the most associated TCRs and HLA-C alleles having the fewest. Several of the top co-occurrence clusters appeared to be linked to parvovirus B19, influenza, CMV and Epstein-Barr virus, according to a later analysis. Strong co-occurrence of HLA alleles, especially DR and DQ, made assigning TCR associations to individual alleles difficult. An association between a missense DCLRE1C variant and V-gene and J-gene trimming of TCR beta chains was found in a later genetic analysis and replicated in an independent cohort. For the cohort, immune exposure information was limited to CMV serostatus. Correlated functional status among segregating V segments might reflect linkage disequilibrium, but an unknown experimental factor could not be ruled out. Three of the identified cytomegalovirus-associated TCR beta chains were confirmed in vitro to be specific for cytomegalovirus antigens. Because some donors lacked HLA typing at each locus, the association tests relied only on the typed subset. A cluster of highly shared sequence variants was judged likely to represent a technical artifact of the sequencing pipeline. An earlier analysis of around 540 of the donors showed that most TCR beta V segments appeared in productive rearrangements either about 87% or about 30% of the time, which broadly matched IMGT annotations. Sequencing depth was assumed to be roughly uniform across donors in the presence/absence analyses, though that assumption may not hold. Across donors, most TCR sequences were observed very rarely, whereas some public TCRs were present in many individuals. A later analysis found that most CMV-associated TCR beta chains appeared HLA-restricted, with HLA associations seemingly driven largely by CMV exposure. A later analysis found that HLA-associated TCR beta chains were more clonally expanded and had lower generation probabilities than equally common non-associated chains. The 87-base-pair reads could not distinguish some IMGT-functional V segments, including TRBV6-2 and TRBV6-3, so those segments were excluded. A further reported finding was that TCR beta sequences accurately predicted the HLA-A and HLA-B alleles for most subjects in the first cohort. Specific HLA alleles were associated with over 15,000 TCR beta sequences at a false discovery rate of 0.05 in a later analysis. Because counts were too low, about 17 rarely observed V segments, including chromosome 9 orphons, were excluded from the earlier analysis of roughly 580 of the donors.

Per the germline V gene, SNHLY is the CDR1 and FYNNEI is the CDR2. V lost 1 base and J lost 0 bases; the stretch between them is 7 bases long. Spanning cysteine to phenylalanine, the CDR3 consists of 15 amino acids. CDR3 DNA only is kept here, 45 bases in frame from base 1. The method was the immunoSEQ multiplex PCR assay. A mixture of 60 forward primers for TCR Vbeta segments and 13 reverse primers for TCR Jbeta segments was used in the multiplex PCR. The CDR3 region of rearranged TCR beta genes was amplified from genomic DNA with a multiplex PCR assay. On the Illumina HiSeq System, the amplified TCR beta libraries were sequenced as 87-base-pair reads. The paper's processing steps were these. Across the 640 or so repertoires, a later analysis counted approximately 83 million unique TCR beta chains, roughly 11 million of which were shared by at least two donors. Raw reads were error-corrected and collapsed into unique sequences by a nearest-neighbor algorithm in which closely related sequences were merged to remove PCR and sequencing errors. To assign V, D and J gene segments, CDR3 sequences were aligned to IMGT reference sequences. Each retained sequence needed at least a six-nucleotide match to both a V gene segment and a J gene segment. Rearrangements were called productive when the CDR3 lacked stop codons and stayed in frame with V and J; all others were non-productive. Following IMGT convention, CDR3 was defined as the stretch from the second conserved V-encoded cysteine to the conserved J-encoded phenylalanine. The earlier analysis of 587 of the donors excluded sequences that lacked an unambiguous match to a single V gene segment. An earlier analysis of a few hundred of the donors called V segments functional above 56.7% productive rearrangements and segregating when the between-donor standard deviation exceeded 5%. A statistical classification framework was developed to diagnose cytomegalovirus status using the catalog of TCR beta chain sequences. In a later analysis, V and J genes were assigned by comparing TCR nucleotide sequences against IMGT/GENE-DB human TR gene sequences. Using the TCRdist pipeline, a later analysis assigned CDR3 sequences along with most-parsimonious VDJ recombination scenarios. A later analysis defined each TCR beta chain by its CDR3 amino acid sequence plus V-gene family, and excluded reads lacking a unique V-gene family. In a later analysis, approximately 590 highly shared, low-generation-probability nucleotide sequences were removed to address suspected cross-contamination and a sequencing artifact. A later analysis calculated a clonal expansion index for each public chain from normalized within-repertoire ranks of inferred template counts. In a later analysis, generation probabilities were computed with a VDJ recombination model fitted to out-of-frame rearrangements, and the resulting probabilities were checked against IGoR. A later analysis scored TCR-TCR, TCR-HLA and TCR-CMV co-occurrence with hypergeometric tests, applying a repertoire-size bias correction to TCR pairs. To estimate false discovery rates, a later analysis permuted the HLA or CMV assignments 20 times. In a later analysis, co-occurring TCRs were grouped using DBSCAN, and TCRdist sequence similarity was added for clustering within HLA-allele-positive subsets. For co-occurrence clustering, repertoires with fewer than 30,000 or more than 120,000 public chains were excluded, along with a handful of repertoires with anomalous nucleotide sharing. TCRdb mirrors the immuneACCESS table, restricted to in-frame sequences. Some clones are absent from its copies; in checked studies, under half trace to an unresolved V gene, and the reason for the others is unknown. V and J calls and clone size come straight from that table; D and trimming were deduced from the DNA. The sample table shows 130,000 to 150,000 clones, and roughly four fifths are seen once. The ten largest clones represent 4.9% of the sample.

Turning to this clone: Its specific antigen is unknown. No much larger clonotype is one base removed from it; base qualities were not supplied.

The cohort consisted of 600 to 700 healthy bone marrow donors. At the time of sampling, all cohort members were nominally healthy, though unrecorded immune exposures were likely present. The donor was CMV seronegative and was included in the group of 352 seronegative cohort members. Each donor provided a peripheral blood sample, and peripheral blood mononuclear cells were used for TCR beta sequencing. The Qiagen DNeasy Blood Extraction Kit was used to extract genomic DNA from the blood cell samples. Material for sequencing was PBMCs. The receptor's source is a woman aged 50 to 60 in good health and CMV-seronegative. The V and J genes are TRBV2 and TRBJ1-5; the D gene lacks a confident call. The encoded CDR3 is CASSEGDASNQPQHF. The nucleotide sequence is TGTGCCAGCAGTGAAGGAGATGCTAGCAATCAGCCCCAGCATTTT. Beyond the CDR3, the reference TRBV2 and TRBJ1-5 genes provide the residues; the full variable domain reads: EPEVTQTPSHQVTQMGQEVILRCVPISNHLYFYWYRQILGQKVEFLVSFYNNEISEKSEIFDDQFSVERPDGSNFTLKIRSTKLEDSAMYFCASSEGDASNQPQHFGDGTRLSIL.